Reported below is one TCR beta chain. CDR1 and CDR2 (germline): MNHEY, SVGAGI. CDR3 length: 15 residues. Trimming at V came to 0 bases and at J to 5 bases, leaving 5 bases not matched to a gene. This record belongs to a study of blood T cell repertoires in COVID-19. Study information: Some COVID-19 samples were acute and others convalescent; all came from the United States, Italy and Spain. T cells, B-cell-depleted T cells, or PBMCs supplied cDNA or gDNA.

As originally analysed: Scientists estimated how many nucleated cells there were by amplifying reference gene primers. Sequencing used immunoSEQ multiplex PCR; TCRdb keeps in-frame clones, though not all of them. V and J calls and clone size are given by that table; D and trimming were obtained from the DNA. The table shows over 65,000 clones, with around 82% occurring only once. Sequenced sample: peripheral blood. The rearrangement links TRBV6-5 to TRBJ2-5; 8 positions agree with TRBD1. The clonotype originates from an older man with active COVID-19. The CDR3 loop is CASSYSTGGRETQYF. The CDR3, as DNA: TGTGCCAGCAGTTACTCAACAGGGGGACGTGAGACCCAGTACTTC.